One sample yielded the 8 T cell receptor beta chains listed below, sequenced in a study of T cell responses to AZD1222 COVID-19 vaccine. Profiling relied on immunoSEQ multiplex PCR, and the TCRdb table lists in-frame clones only, not all of them. This sample has approximately 110,000 clones; about 85% occur once, and the top ten carry 6.2%. The starting material was peripheral blood, obtained on day 0 of AZD1222 vaccination. These receptors came from an adult in good health.

The chain links TRBV7-8 to TRBJ2-5; 7 nucleotides match TRBD2. Germline values: CDR1 SGHVS, CDR2 FQNEAQ. With V trimmed by 5 bases and J by 4 bases, 16 bases remained unmatched. The CDR3 contains 17 residues. The CDR3 sequence is CASSHWPRGDLGETQYF. The CDR3 bases are TGTGCCAGCAGCCACTGGCCCCGGGGGGACCTGGGAGAGACCCAGTACTTC. The whole variable domain, filled in from reference TRBV7-8 and TRBJ2-5, reads GAGVSQSPRYKVAKRGQDVALRCDPISGHVSLFWYQQALGQGPEFLTYFQNEAQLDKSGLPSDRFFAERPEGSVSTLKIQRTQQEDSAVYLCASSHWPRGDLGETQYFGPGTRLLVL.

The rearrangement joins TRBV12-3 or TRBV12-4 to TRBJ2-3; D unclear. The CDR3 runs to 12 residues. V lost 3 bases to trimming and J lost 4 bases, with 5 bases between them. As DNA, the CDR3 is TGTGCCAGCAGTTTGGGCGCAGATACGCAGTATTTT. This sequence encodes CASSLGADTQYF.

A few counts support this clone. The gene calls are TRBV6-1 and TRBJ1-2; D is unresolved. This CDR3 has 15 residues. The V gene's germline CDR1 is MNHNS and CDR2 SASEGT. Trimming removed 1 base from V and 8 bases from J, with 17 bases in between. The CDR3 nucleotides read TGTGCCAGCAGTGAAGGGGGATCGGTACAACGGGGCTACACCTTC. This encodes CASSEGGSVQRGYTF.

This clone showed up just a few times. The rearrangement links TRBV6-4 to TRBJ2-2; D is possibly TRBD2 (6 bases). Germline V lookup: CDR1 MRHNA, CDR2 SNTAGT. With 4 bases removed from V and 1 base from J, the gap between germline ends came to 7 bases. This CDR3 is built from 14 residues. CDR3 DNA sequence: TGTGCCAGCAGTGCCGGGGGGAACACCGGGGAGCTGTTTTTT. Protein product: CASSAGGNTGELFF.

The V call is TRBV6-2 or TRBV6-3, the J call TRBJ2-7, with 7 bases lining up with TRBD2. CDR3 size: 16 residues. Per the germline V gene, CDR1 is MNHEY and CDR2 is SVGEGT. V lost 0 bases to trimming and J lost 4 bases; unmatched junction nucleotides: 9. In DNA form, the CDR3 reads TGTGCCAGCAGTTACTCGCCACGGCGGGGGTTATACGAGCAGTACTTC. It encodes CASSYSPRRGLYEQYF.

The gene calls are TRBV13 and TRBJ2-3, with D unresolved. Trimming stripped 4 bases from V and 5 bases from J, with 10 bases between. Germline V CDR1 and CDR2: PRHDT, FYEKMQ (reference sequence). CDR3 length: 13 residues. The CDR3 region is CASSSLSLDTQYF. DNA for the CDR3: TGTGCCAGCAGCTCCCTCTCCTTAGATACGCAGTATTTT.

J is TRBJ1-6 and V is TRBV5-6; TRBD1 matches at 7 bases. This CDR3 has 16 amino acids. J lost 6 bases, V lost 4 bases, and 10 bases had no gene match. CDR1 and CDR2 from the germline V gene are SGHDT and YYEEEE. Here the CDR3 DNA reads TGTGCCAGCAGCAGAACACAGGGGTTGGCTAATTCACCCCTCCACTTT. It encodes CASSRTQGLANSPLHF.

The gene calls are TRBV4-2 and TRBJ2-7, with TRBD2 matching 7 bases. Trimming took 2 bases from V and 0 from J; bases not matched to a gene: 10. Germline lookup yields CDR1 LGHNA and CDR2 YNFKEQ. This CDR3 has 17 amino acids. CDR3 sequence reads: CASSQPQSRGSSYEQYF. DNA for the CDR3: TGTGCCAGCAGCCAACCCCAATCGCGGGGGAGCTCCTACGAGCAGTACTTC.